Below, 8 T cell receptor beta chains from the same sample are listed, as sequenced in a study of a mutant IDH1 vaccine in newly diagnosed glioma. Sample time point: week 47, end of study. Vaccination comprised doses that each held 300 ug of mutant IDH1 20-mer peptide, plus topical imiquimod. Some clones are missing from TCRdb's copy, which holds only in-frame ones; the method was immunoSEQ multiplex PCR. The sample contains tens of thousands of clones, roughly 77% of which appear only once. These TCRs' antigens remain unknown. Sequenced material: PBMCs, taken from a glioma patient whose treatment included an IDH1 peptide vaccine. Source of these receptors: a man aged 40-49 years with glioma.

The chain combines TRBV9 with TRBJ2-3; D ambiguous. Germline CDR1 reads SGDLS; CDR2 reads YYNGEE. CDR3 length: 14 amino acids. Trimming removed 1 base from V and 2 bases from J, with 8 bases in between. The CDR3 is CASSVTRNTDTQYF. The CDR3 nucleotides read TGTGCCAGCAGCGTAACCAGAAACACAGATACGCAGTATTTT.

The rearrangement uses TRBV6-4 and TRBJ1-2; no firm D call. This CDR3 contains 13 residues. CDR1 and CDR2 (germline): MRHNA, SNTAGT. The V gene lost 5 bases and the J gene lost 1 base, with 8 bases spanning the gap. CDR3 bases: TGTGCCAGCAGTCGAGAGCTTAACTATGGCTACACCTTC. It yields the protein CASSRELNYGYTF.

This sequence joins TRBV5-6 and TRBJ1-2, with 8 bases that match TRBD1. Germline CDR1 reads SGHDT; CDR2 reads YYEEEE. The V gene end was trimmed by 0 bases and the J gene end by 2 bases; junction bases not matched to a gene: 3. The CDR3 runs to 15 residues. This CDR3 reads CASSLVDRANYGYTF. The CDR3 nucleotides are TGTGCCAGCAGCTTGGTGGACAGGGCAAACTATGGCTACACCTTC.

The chain uses TRBV6-1 and TRBJ2-1, with D hard to call. CDR1 is MNHNS and CDR2 is SASEGT in the germline V gene. Between the trimmed V and J ends, which lost 5 bases and 4 bases, there was a span of 9 bases. There are 13 residues in the CDR3. As DNA, the CDR3 is TGTGCCAGCAGTCCTATGGGGTACAATGAGCAGTTCTTC. Encoded protein: CASSPMGYNEQFF.

This clone occurred once. The CDR3 reads CASSLYRESPLHF. The CDR3 coding sequence is TGTGCCAGCAGCTTATACAGGGAATCACCCCTCCACTTT. The chain couples TRBV7-2 to TRBJ1-6; D possibly corresponds to TRBD1 (6 bases). This CDR3 has 13 residues. Germline V gene data show CDR1 as SGHTA and CDR2 as FQGNSA. V gave up 2 bases and J gave up 10 bases, with 9 bases separating them.

The gene calls are TRBV10-1 and TRBJ2-1, with D uncertain. The V gene lost 3 bases and the J gene lost 0 bases, with 9 bases spanning the gap. Germline CDR1 is WNHNN and CDR2 is SYGVQD (reference sequence). This CDR3 has 15 residues. CDR3: CASSDSSSSYNEQFF. The DNA for the CDR3 is TGCGCCAGCAGTGACAGTTCAAGCTCCTACAATGAGCAGTTCTTC.

This clone was counted many times. The chain is built from TRBV19 and TRBJ1-3, with TRBD1 as a possible D gene (6 bases). Per the germline V gene, CDR1 is LNHDA and CDR2 is SQIVND (reference sequence). CDR3 size: 15 residues. The V gene lost 7 bases and the J gene lost 8 bases, with 21 bases spanning the gap. This CDR3 is CASTPKGTRGHTIYF. CDR3 coding DNA: TGTGCCAGTACTCCCAAAGGGACCAGGGGCCACACCATATATTTT.

The V gene is TRBV18, the J gene TRBJ2-3; D could derive from TRBD1 or TRBD2 (5 bases each). CDR1 KGHSH and CDR2 LQKENI come from the germline V gene. The CDR3 runs to 15 residues. V was cut by 3 bases and J by 5 bases, with 15 bases left in between. The CDR3 nucleotides read TGTGCCAGCTCACCTACGGACGGGGCCGGAGATACGCAGTATTTT. Protein product: CASSPTDGAGDTQYF.